The rows below give T cell receptor beta chains drawn from one sample of a study of T cell changes during pregnancy in multiple sclerosis. The protocol was immunoSEQ multiplex PCR, while the TCRdb copy is restricted to in-frame clones and leaves out a portion. The sample lists about 68,000 clones, 91% occurring once. The sample here was peripheral blood, taken in the second trimester of pregnancy. The receptors here all came from a female donor with multiple sclerosis, enrolled in a pregnancy study. The CDR3 runs from the conserved cysteine through the conserved F or W. D genes are given only for firm matches. Rows may omit the clone size; those that give it use once, few, many or a size class.

V gene	J gene	D gene	clone size	CDR3 DNA	CDR3 protein
TRBV19	TRBJ1-2	NA	once	TGTGCCAGTAGTATAGGGGCGAGAGGCTACACCTTC	CASSIGARGYTF
TRBV5-6	TRBJ1-2	TRBD1	NA	TGTGCCAGCAGCACCAGACAGGGCGAGCCCTATGGCTACACCTTC	CASSTRQGEPYGYTF
TRBV19	TRBJ1-1	NA	NA	TGTGCCAGTAGTATGAGAAGGGGACACCCGAACACTGAAGCTTTCTTT	CASSMRRGHPNTEAFF
TRBV7-9	TRBJ1-4	NA	NA	TGTGCCAGCAGCTTATTACAGGCTGGTGAAAAACTGTTTTTT	CASSLLQAGEKLFF
TRBV6-5	TRBJ1-1	NA	NA	TGTGCCAGCAGAAGTGACATTCCAAACACTGAAGCTTTCTTT	CASRSDIPNTEAFF
TRBV10-3	TRBJ2-5	TRBD2	NA	TGTGCCATCAGCCCAGCGGGGGGGCAAGAGACCCAGTACTTC	CAISPAGGQETQYF
TRBV6-5	TRBJ1-1	NA	NA	TGTGCCTCCAAGGGGGGGCGATGGGCCACTGAAGCTTTCTTT	CASKGGRWATEAFF
TRBV29-1	TRBJ2-1	NA	NA	TGCAGCGCGAGACTGGGTTCCTACAATGAGCAGTTCTTC	CSARLGSYNEQFF
TRBV6-4	TRBJ1-2	TRBD1	NA	TGTGCCAGCCACTTGACCGGGACAGCTAACTATGGCTACACCTTC	CASHLTGTANYGYTF
TRBV4-1	TRBJ1-2	NA	once	TGCGCCAGCAGCCAAGCCCCTGGTCGACAGACCTATGGCTACACCTTC	CASSQAPGRQTYGYTF
TRBV6-5	TRBJ1-1	TRBD1	NA	TGTGCCAGCAGTTACAGGACAGGGGGCACTGAAGCTTTCTTT	CASSYRTGGTEAFF
TRBV6-5	TRBJ2-7	NA	NA	TGTGCCAGCAGTTACTCCGGAAATGGACAGCACTACGAGCAGTACTTC	CASSYSGNGQHYEQYF
TRBV5-5	TRBJ1-1	NA	NA	TGTGCCAGCAGCTCCCTGGGCGACGGGAACACTGAAGCTTTCTTT	CASSSLGDGNTEAFF
TRBV2	TRBJ1-1	NA	NA	TGTGCCAGCAGTGCCTGGGGGCGCGTAACTGAAGCTTTCTTT	CASSAWGRVTEAFF
TRBV19	TRBJ2-3	NA	NA	TGTGCCAGTAGTATGGAGTTCACAGATACGCAGTATTTT	CASSMEFTDTQYF
TRBV18	TRBJ1-1	NA	NA	TGTGCCAGCTCACTGAAGGAGGACACTGAAGCTTTCTTT	CASSLKEDTEAFF
TRBV5-1	TRBJ2-5	TRBD2	NA	TGCGCCAGCAGCACAAGACTAGCGGGCCAAGAGACCCAGTACTTC	CASSTRLAGQETQYF
TRBV5-1	TRBJ2-3	TRBD2	NA	TGCGCCAGCAGCACGACTAGCGGGGGAGGGGATACGCAGTATTTT	CASSTTSGGGDTQYF
TRBV25-1	TRBJ2-3	NA	NA	TGTGCCAGCAGTGAAAGCCCCGGGACATCCATAGGACAGTATTTT	CASSESPGTSIGQYF
TRBV5-5	TRBJ1-2	NA	NA	TGTGCCAGCAGCTGGGACATGCTCTCCCTCAGCGACTATGGCTACACCTTC	CASSWDMLSLSDYGYTF
TRBV4-3	TRBJ1-1	TRBD1	NA	TGCGCCAGCAGTCTGACAGGGGATTTTCGGAACACTGAAGCTTTCTTT	CASSLTGDFRNTEAFF
TRBV6-6	TRBJ2-1	NA	NA	TGTGCCAGCCGGGCGGGGACTCTCTACAATGAGCAGTTCTTC	CASRAGTLYNEQFF
TRBV2	TRBJ2-5	TRBD1	few	TGTGCCAGCAGGGTGACAGGGATGGGATCGCGAGAGACCCAGTACTTC	CASRVTGMGSRETQYF
TRBV6-1	TRBJ2-7	TRBD2	NA	TGTGCCAGCACTGATCCTGCCCGGGCTAGCGGATACGAGCAGTACTTC	CASTDPARASGYEQYF
TRBV9	TRBJ1-3	NA	NA	TGTGCCAGCAGCACTCGCAGGTCAAACACCATATATTTT	CASSTRRSNTIYF
TRBV6-5	TRBJ2-5	NA	once	TGTGCCAGCCGGGATGGGGGGCAAGAGACCCAGTACTTC	CASRDGGQETQYF